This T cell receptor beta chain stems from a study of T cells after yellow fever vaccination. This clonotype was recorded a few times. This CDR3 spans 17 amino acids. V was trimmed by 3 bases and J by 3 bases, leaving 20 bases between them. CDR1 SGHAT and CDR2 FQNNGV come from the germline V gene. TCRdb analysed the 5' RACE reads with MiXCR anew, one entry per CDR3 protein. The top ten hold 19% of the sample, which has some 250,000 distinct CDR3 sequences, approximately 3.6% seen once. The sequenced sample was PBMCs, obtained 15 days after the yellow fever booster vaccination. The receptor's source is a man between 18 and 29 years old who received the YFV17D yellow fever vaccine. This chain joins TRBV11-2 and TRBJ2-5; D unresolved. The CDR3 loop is CASSLTLRGRAEETQYF. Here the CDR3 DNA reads TGTGCCAGCAGCTTGACCCTACGTGGACGGGCAGAAGAGACCCAGTACTTC.